This record looks at one T cell receptor (beta chain) sequence and its context. The data were produced by immunoSEQ multiplex PCR, yet TCRdb's version contains in-frame clones alone and is incomplete. The sample includes around 150,000 clones, around 94% seen only once; the top ten take around 13%. The data derive from a study of control samples from healthy donors and cancer patients. This CDR3 is built from 17 residues. V lost 1 base and J lost 0, with 16 bases in between. Germline V gene data show CDR1 as GTSNPN and CDR2 as SVGIG (reference sequence). The chain carries TRBV30 and TRBJ1-3; no definite D call. Material: PBMCs. The sequence was collected from a man aged 60-69 years with colorectal cancer. The CDR3 here is CAWSGGYVTDSGNTIYF. As DNA, the CDR3 is TGTGCCTGGAGTGGCGGGTACGTAACGGACTCTGGAAACACCATATATTTT.